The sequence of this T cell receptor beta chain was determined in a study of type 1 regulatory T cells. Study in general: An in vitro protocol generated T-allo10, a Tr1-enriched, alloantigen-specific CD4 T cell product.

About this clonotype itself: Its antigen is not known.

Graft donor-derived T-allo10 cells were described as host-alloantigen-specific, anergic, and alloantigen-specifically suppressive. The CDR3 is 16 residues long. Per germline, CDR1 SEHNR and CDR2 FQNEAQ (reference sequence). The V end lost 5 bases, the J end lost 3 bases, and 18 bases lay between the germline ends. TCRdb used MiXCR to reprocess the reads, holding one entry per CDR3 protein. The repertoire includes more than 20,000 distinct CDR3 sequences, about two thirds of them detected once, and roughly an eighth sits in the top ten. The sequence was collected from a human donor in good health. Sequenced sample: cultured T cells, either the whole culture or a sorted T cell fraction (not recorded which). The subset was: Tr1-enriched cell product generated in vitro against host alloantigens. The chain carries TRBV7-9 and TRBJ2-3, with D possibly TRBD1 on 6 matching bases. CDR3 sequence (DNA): TGTGCCAGCAGCCGACAGGTCCCCGGTCGGACAGATACGCAGTATTTT. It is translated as CASSRQVPGRTDTQYF.